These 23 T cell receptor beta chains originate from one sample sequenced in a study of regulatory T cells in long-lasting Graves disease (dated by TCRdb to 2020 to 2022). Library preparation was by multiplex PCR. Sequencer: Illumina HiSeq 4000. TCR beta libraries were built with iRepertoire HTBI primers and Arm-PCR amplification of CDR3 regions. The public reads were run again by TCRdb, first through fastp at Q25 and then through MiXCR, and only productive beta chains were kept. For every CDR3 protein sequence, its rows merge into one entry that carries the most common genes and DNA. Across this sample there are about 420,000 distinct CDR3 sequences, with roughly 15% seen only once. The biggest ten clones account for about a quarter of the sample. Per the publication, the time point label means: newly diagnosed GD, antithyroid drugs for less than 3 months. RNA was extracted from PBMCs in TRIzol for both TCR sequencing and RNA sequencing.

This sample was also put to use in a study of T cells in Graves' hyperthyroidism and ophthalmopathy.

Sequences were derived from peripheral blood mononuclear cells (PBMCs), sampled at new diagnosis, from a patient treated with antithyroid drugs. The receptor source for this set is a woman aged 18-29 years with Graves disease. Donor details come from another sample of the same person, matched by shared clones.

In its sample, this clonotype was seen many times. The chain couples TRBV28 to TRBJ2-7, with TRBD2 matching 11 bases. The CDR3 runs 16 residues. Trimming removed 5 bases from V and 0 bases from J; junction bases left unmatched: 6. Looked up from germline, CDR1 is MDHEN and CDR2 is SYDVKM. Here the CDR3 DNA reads TGTGCCAGCAGTGGGACTAGCGGCCTAAGCTCCTACGAGCAGTACTTC. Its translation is CASSGTSGLSSYEQYF. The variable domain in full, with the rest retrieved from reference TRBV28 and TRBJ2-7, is DVKVTQSSRYLVKRTGEKVFLECVQDMDHENMFWYRQDPGLGLRLIYFSYDVKMKEKGDIPEGYSVSREKKERFSLILESASTNQTSMYLCASSGTSGLSSYEQYFGPGTRLTVT.

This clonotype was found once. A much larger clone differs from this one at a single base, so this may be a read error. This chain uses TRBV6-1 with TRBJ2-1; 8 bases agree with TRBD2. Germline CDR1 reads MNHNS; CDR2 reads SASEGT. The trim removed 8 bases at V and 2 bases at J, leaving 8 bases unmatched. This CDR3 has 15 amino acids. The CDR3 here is CASGKTGGPYNEQFF. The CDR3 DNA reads TGTGCCAGCGGAAAGACGGGAGGGCCCTACAATGAGCAGTTCTTC.

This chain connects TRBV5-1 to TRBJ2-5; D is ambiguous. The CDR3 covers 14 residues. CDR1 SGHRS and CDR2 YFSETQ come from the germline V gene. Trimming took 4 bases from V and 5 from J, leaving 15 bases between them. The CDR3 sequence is CASSQDLPSETQYF. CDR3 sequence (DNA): TGCGCCAGCAGCCAGGACCTCCCGTCGGAGACCCAGTACTTC.

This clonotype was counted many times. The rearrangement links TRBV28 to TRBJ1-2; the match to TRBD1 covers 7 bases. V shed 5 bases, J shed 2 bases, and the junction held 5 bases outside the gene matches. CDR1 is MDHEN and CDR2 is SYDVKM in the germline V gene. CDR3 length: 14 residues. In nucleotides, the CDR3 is TGTGCCAGCAGTATTCCGGGACAGAACTATGGCTACACCTTC. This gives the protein CASSIPGQNYGYTF.

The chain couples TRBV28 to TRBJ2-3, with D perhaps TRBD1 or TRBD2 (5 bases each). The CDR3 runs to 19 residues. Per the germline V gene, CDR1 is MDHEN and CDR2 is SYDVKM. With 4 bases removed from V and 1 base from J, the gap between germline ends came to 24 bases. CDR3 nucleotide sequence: TGTGCCAGCAGTTCCCCCCGGGGCCGACACCCCGGGGGCACAGATACGCAGTATTTT. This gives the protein CASSSPRGRHPGGTDTQYF.

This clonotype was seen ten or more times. CDR3 DNA sequence: TGTGCCAGCAGCTTAGAACACAGCCGCCCGATTACTGAAGCTTTCTTT. The encoded protein is CASSLEHSRPITEAFF. The chain joins TRBV11-2 to TRBJ1-1; no clear D gene. The CDR3 spans 16 residues. CDR1 and CDR2 from the germline V gene are SGHAT and FQNNGV. Trimming took off 0 bases at V and 5 bases at J, with 16 bases between the two ends.

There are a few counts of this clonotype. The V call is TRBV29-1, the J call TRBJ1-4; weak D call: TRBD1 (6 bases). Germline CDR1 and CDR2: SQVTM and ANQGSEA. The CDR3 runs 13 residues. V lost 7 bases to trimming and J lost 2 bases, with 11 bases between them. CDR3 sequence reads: CSAVGGTNEKLFF. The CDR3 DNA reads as TGCAGCGCGGTAGGGGGGACTAATGAAAAACTGTTTTTT.

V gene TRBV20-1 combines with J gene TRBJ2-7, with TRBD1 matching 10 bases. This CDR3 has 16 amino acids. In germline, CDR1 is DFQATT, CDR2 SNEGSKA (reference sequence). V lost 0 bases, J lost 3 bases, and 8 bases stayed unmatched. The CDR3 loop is CSARDLKGQGNYEQYF. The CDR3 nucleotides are TGCAGTGCTAGAGATTTAAAGGGACAGGGGAACTACGAGCAGTACTTC.

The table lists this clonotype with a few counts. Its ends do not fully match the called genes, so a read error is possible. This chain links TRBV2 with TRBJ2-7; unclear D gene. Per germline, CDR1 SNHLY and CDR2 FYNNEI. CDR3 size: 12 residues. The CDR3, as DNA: TGTGCCAGCACCCGACCTCCCTACAAGCAGTACTTC. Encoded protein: CASTRPPYKQYF.

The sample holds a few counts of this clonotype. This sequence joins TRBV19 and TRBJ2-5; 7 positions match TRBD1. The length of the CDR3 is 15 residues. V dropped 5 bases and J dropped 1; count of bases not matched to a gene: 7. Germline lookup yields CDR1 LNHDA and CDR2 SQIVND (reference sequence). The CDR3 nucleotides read TGTGCCAGTAGTGTACAGGGGTCAAGCCAAGAGACCCAGTACTTC. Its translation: CASSVQGSSQETQYF.

CDR3 coding DNA: TGCGCCAGCAGCCAAGATCGGGACAGCGGAAATTATTCACCCCTCCACTTT. Its translation: CASSQDRDSGNYSPLHF. The J gene is TRBJ1-6, the V gene TRBV4-1; 7 bases fit TRBD1. V shed 0 bases and J 8 bases; nucleotides not matched to a gene: 10. Germline V gives CDR1 MGHRA, CDR2 YSYEKL. The CDR3 has 17 residues.

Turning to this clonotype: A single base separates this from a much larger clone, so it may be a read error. The chain's CDR3 is CAWSIGGHTYEQYF. As DNA, the CDR3 is TGTGCCTGGAGTATAGGGGGACACACCTACGAGCAGTACTTC. This chain joins TRBV30 and TRBJ2-7, with D perhaps matching TRBD1 (6 bases). With 2 bases removed from V and 2 bases from J, the gap between germline ends came to 13 bases. CDR1 GTSNPN and CDR2 SVGIG come from the germline V gene (reference sequence). This CDR3 region has 14 residues.

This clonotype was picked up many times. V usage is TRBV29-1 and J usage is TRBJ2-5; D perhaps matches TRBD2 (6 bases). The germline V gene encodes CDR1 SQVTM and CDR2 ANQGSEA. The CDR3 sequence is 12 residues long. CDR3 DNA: TGCAGTGCTAGAGCGGGCCAAGAGACCCAGTACTTC. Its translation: CSARAGQETQYF.

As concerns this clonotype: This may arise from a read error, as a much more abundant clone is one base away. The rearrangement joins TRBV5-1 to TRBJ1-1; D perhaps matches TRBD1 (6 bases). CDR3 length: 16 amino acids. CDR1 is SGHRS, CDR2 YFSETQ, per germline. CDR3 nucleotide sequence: TGCGCCAGCAGCTTGGGCCAACAGGGACTTAGAGCTGAAGCTCTCTTT. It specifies CASSLGQQGLRAEALF. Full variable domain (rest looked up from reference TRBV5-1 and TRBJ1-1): KAGVTQTPRYLIKTRGQQVTLSCSPISGHRSVSWYQQTPGQGLQFLFEYFSETQRNKGNFPGRFSGRQFSNSRSEMNVSTLELGDSALYLCASSLGQQGLRAEALFGQGTRLTVV.

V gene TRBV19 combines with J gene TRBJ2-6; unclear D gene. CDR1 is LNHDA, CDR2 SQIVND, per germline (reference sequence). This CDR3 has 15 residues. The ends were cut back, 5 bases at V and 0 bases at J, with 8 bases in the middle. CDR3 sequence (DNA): TGTGCCAGTAGTCTAATGGGCTCTGGGGCCAACGTCCTGACTTTC. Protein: CASSLMGSGANVLTF.

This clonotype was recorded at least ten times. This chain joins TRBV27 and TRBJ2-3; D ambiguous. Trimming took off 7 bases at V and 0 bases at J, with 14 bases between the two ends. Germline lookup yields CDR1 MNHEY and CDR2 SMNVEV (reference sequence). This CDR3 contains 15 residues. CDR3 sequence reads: CASKPPDASTDTQYF. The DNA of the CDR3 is TGTGCCAGCAAGCCCCCCGACGCTAGCACAGATACGCAGTATTTT.

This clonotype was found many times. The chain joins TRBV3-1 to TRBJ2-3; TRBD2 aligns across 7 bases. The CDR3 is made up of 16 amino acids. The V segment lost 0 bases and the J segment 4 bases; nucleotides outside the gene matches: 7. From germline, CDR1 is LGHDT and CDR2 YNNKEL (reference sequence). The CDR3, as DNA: TGTGCCAGCAGCCAAGATGAAGCGGGAACCTCAGATACGCAGTATTTT. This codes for CASSQDEAGTSDTQYF.

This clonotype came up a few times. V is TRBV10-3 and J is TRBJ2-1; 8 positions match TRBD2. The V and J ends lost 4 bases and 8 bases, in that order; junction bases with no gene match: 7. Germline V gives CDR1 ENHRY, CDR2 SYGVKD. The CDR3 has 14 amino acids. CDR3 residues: CAISAGTSGDEQFF. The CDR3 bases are TGTGCCATCAGTGCCGGGACTAGTGGCGATGAGCAGTTCTTC.

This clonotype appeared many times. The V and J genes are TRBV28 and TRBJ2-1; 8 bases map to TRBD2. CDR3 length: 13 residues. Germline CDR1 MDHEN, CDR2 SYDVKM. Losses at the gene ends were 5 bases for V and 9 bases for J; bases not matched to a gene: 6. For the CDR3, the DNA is TGTGCCAGCAGTACGGGGGGGGAGCCTGAGCAGTTCTTC. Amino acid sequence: CASSTGGEPEQFF.

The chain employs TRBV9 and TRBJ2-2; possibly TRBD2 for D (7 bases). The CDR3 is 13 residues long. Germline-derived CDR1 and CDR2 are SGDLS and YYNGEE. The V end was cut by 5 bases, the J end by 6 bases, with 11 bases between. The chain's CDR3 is CASSKGGAGELFF. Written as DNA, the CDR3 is TGTGCCAGCAGTAAGGGGGGGGCCGGGGAGCTGTTTTTT.

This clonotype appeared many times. CDR3 coding DNA: TGTGCCAGCAGGGCCACAGGGGGGGATTACGAGCAGTACTTC. Its protein product is CASRATGGDYEQYF. The chain uses TRBV28 and TRBJ2-7; tentatively, D is TRBD1 (8 bases). The V end lost 6 bases, the J end lost 4 bases, and 16 bases lay between the germline ends. The CDR3 totals 14 residues. Germline assignment: CDR1 MDHEN and CDR2 SYDVKM.

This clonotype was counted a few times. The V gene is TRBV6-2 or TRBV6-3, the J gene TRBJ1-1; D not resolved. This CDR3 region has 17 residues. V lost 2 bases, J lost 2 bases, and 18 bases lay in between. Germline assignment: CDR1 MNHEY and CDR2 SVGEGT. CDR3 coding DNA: TGTGCCAGCAGTTACGAGACCTTAGGACTTAGCAACACTGAAGCTTTCTTT. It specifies CASSYETLGLSNTEAFF.

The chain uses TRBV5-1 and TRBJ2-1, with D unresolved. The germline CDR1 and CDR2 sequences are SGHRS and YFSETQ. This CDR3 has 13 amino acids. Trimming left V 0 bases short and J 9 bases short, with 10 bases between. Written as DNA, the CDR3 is TGCGCCAGCAGCTTGGGCCGAGGAAGTGAGCAGTTCTTC. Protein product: CASSLGRGSEQFF.